A single sample is the source of the 7 T cell receptor beta chains below, sequenced in a study of shared clonotypes between healthy human individuals. Sequenced by immunoSEQ multiplex PCR; TCRdb stores in-frame clones only, minus some. Found here are about 870,000 clones, roughly 92% of them singletons; the top ten hold approximately 25%. Positively selected for CCR7, the CD45RO-negative cells used as naive CD8 cells excluded terminally differentiated effector memory CD45RA+ cells. Sequenced: naive CD8+ T cells sorted from blood. These receptors were taken from a man aged 30 to 39 in good health.

The V call is TRBV4-2, the J call TRBJ2-7; D gene ambiguous. CDR1 is LGHNA, CDR2 YNFKEQ, per germline. Trimming stripped 4 bases from V and 0 bases from J, with 13 bases between. The CDR3 is made up of 15 amino acids. CDR3 sequence: CASSLTRGRSYEQYF. DNA of the CDR3: TGTGCCAGCAGCCTAACGCGCGGTCGCTCCTACGAGCAGTACTTC.

V gene TRBV7-6 combines with J gene TRBJ2-3; no firm D call. The CDR3 spans 15 residues. Germline CDR1 and CDR2: SGHVS and FNYEAQ. V dropped 2 bases and J dropped 1 base, with 10 bases sitting between them. In DNA form, the CDR3 reads TGTGCCAGCAGCTTACTGTCGCTTGGCACAGATACGCAGTATTTT. Protein product: CASSLLSLGTDTQYF.

This rearrangement joins TRBV4-1 to TRBJ2-2; the D is unclear. CDR1 is MGHRA, CDR2 YSYEKL, per germline. This CDR3 has 14 residues. V lost 0 bases to trimming and J lost 4 bases, with 6 bases between them. This CDR3 reads CASSQDRTTGELFF. CDR3 in DNA: TGCGCCAGCAGCCAAGACAGAACCACCGGGGAGCTGTTTTTT.

The V gene is TRBV29-1, the J gene TRBJ2-3; D ambiguous. CDR3 size: 13 residues. Germline CDR1 reads SQVTM; CDR2 reads ANQGSEA. V lost 4 bases and J 0 bases, leaving 8 bases between the germline ends. CDR3 protein: CSVVLSSTDTQYF. For the CDR3, the DNA is TGCAGCGTTGTCCTGTCTAGCACAGATACGCAGTATTTT.

J is TRBJ2-7 and V is TRBV5-6; D is perhaps TRBD2 (5 bases). Germline values: CDR1 SGHDT, CDR2 YYEEEE. This CDR3 has 12 amino acids. V gave up 4 bases and J gave up 5 bases, with 10 bases separating them. The CDR3 protein is CASSPRADEQYF. The CDR3 DNA reads TGTGCCAGCAGCCCTAGAGCGGACGAGCAGTACTTC.

This chain joins TRBV11-3 and TRBJ2-1; possible D gene TRBD2, 5 bases. Germline values: CDR1 SGHNT, CDR2 YENEEA. The CDR3 length is 14 residues. V shed 5 bases and J shed 8 bases, with 16 bases lying between them. The CDR3 coding sequence is TGTGCCAGCAGCCCATCGAGGGCTCGGGATGAGCAGTTCTTC. Protein: CASSPSRARDEQFF. Looking up the rest from reference TRBV11-3 and TRBJ2-1 gives the full variable domain: EAGVVQSPRYKIIEKKQPVAFWCNPISGHNTLYWYLQNLGQGPELLIRYENEEAVDDSQLPKDRFSAERLKGVDSTLKIQPAELGDSAVYLCASSPSRARDEQFFGPGTRLTVL.

J is TRBJ2-1 and V is TRBV9; tentatively, D is TRBD2 (5 bases). In germline, CDR1 is SGDLS, CDR2 YYNGEE. The CDR3 is 13 amino acids. Trimming left V 5 bases short and J 9 bases short, with 15 bases between. CDR3 nucleotide sequence: TGTGCCAGCAGATCCAGCGGCAACGCTGAGCAGTTCTTC. As protein: CASRSSGNAEQFF. The full variable domain, with the rest looked up from reference TRBV9 and TRBJ2-1, is DSGVTQTPKHLITATGQRVTLRCSPRSGDLSVYWYQQSLDQGLQFLIQYYNGEERAKGNILERFSAQQFPDLHSELNLSSLELGDSALYFCASRSSGNAEQFFGPGTRLTVL.